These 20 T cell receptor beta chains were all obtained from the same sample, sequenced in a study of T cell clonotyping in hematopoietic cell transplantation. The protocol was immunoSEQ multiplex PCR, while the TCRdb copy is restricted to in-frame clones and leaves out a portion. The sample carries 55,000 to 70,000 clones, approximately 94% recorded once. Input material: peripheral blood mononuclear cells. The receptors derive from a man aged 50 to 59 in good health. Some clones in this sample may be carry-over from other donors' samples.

The CDR3 reads CASSFGVSNQPQHF. DNA of the CDR3: TGTGCCAGCAGCTTCGGGGTTAGCAATCAGCCCCAGCATTTT. The V gene is TRBV5-8, the J gene TRBJ1-5; D is undetermined. The CDR3 is made up of 14 amino acids. CDR1 and CDR2 from the germline V gene are SGHTS and YDEGEE. With 2 bases removed from V and 0 bases from J, the gap between germline ends came to 6 bases. The full variable domain, its missing parts supplied by reference TRBV5-8 and TRBJ1-5, is EAGVTQSPTHLIKTRGQQATLRCSPISGHTSVYWYQQALGLGLQFLLWYDEGEERNRGNFPPRFSGRQFPNYSSELNVNALELEDSALYLCASSFGVSNQPQHFGDGTRLSIL.

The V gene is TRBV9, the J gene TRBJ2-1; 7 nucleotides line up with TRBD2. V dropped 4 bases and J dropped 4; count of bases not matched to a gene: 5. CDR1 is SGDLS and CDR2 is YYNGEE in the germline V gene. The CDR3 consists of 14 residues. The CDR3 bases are TGTGCCAGCAGCCCATTGGGGGGGTACAATGAGCAGTTCTTC. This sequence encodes CASSPLGGYNEQFF.

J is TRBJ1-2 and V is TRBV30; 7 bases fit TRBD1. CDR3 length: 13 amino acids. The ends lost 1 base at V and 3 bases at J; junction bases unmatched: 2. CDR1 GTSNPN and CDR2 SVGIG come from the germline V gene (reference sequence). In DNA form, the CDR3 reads TGTGCCTGGAGTGCTGACAGGGACTATGGCTACACCTTC. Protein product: CAWSADRDYGYTF.

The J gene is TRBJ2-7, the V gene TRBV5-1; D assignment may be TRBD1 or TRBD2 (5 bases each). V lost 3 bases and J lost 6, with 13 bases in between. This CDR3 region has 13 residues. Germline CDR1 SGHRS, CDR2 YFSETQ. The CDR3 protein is CASSSGSSAEQYF. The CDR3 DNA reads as TGCGCCAGCAGCTCAGGGAGTTCGGCCGAGCAGTACTTC.

As DNA, the CDR3 is TGTGCCAGCAGCGTACCCCCGGAGATGAACACTGAAGCTTTCTTT. Translated, it gives CASSVPPEMNTEAFF. The chain recombines TRBV9 with TRBJ1-1; D gene ambiguous. V lost 1 base and J 0 bases, leaving 10 bases between the germline ends. CDR3 length: 15 residues. CDR1 and CDR2 from the germline V gene are SGDLS and YYNGEE.

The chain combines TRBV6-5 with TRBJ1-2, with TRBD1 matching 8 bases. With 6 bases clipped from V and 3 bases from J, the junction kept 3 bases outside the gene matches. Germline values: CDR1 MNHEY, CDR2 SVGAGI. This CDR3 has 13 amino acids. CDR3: CASSDRGYYGYTF. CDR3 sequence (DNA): TGTGCCAGCAGCGACAGGGGCTACTATGGCTACACCTTC.

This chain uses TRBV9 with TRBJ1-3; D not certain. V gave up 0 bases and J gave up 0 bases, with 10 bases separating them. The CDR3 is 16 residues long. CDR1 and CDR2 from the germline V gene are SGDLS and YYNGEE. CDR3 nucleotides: TGTGCCAGCAGCGTAGAACCCTGGACCTCTGGAAACACCATATATTTT. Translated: CASSVEPWTSGNTIYF.

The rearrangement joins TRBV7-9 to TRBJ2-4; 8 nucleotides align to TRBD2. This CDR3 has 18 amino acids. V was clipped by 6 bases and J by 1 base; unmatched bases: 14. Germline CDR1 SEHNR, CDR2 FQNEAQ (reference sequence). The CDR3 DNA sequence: TGTGCCAGCAGTCAAAATTCTGACGGGGGGGCGGCCAAAAACATTCAGTACTTC. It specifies CASSQNSDGGAAKNIQYF.

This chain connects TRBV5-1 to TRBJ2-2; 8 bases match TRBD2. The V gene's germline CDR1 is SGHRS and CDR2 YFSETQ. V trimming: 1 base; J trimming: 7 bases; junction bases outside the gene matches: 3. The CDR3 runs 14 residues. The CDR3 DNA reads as TGCGCCAGCAGCTTGTTTAGCGGGAACGGGGAGCTGTTTTTT. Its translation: CASSLFSGNGELFF.

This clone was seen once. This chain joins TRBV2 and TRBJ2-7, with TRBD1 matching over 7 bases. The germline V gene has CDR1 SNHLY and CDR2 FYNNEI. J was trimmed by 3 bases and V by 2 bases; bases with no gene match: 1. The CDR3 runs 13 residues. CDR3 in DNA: TGTGCCAGCAGTGAACAGGGGGTCTACGAGCAGTACTTC. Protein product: CASSEQGVYEQYF.

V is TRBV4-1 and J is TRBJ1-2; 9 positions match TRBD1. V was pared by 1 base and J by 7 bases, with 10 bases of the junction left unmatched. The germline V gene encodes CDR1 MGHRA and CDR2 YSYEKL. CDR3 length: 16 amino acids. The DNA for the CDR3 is TGCGCCAGCAGCCAAGGGCCGGGACAGGGATTGTTTGGCTACACCTTC. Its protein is CASSQGPGQGLFGYTF.

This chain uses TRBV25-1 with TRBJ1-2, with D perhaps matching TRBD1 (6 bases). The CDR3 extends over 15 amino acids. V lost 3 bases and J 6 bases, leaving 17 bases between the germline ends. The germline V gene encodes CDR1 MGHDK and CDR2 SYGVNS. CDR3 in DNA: TGTGCCAGCAGTGAGTCTAGTGGAGGGGGTAATGGCTACACCTTC. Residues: CASSESSGGGNGYTF.

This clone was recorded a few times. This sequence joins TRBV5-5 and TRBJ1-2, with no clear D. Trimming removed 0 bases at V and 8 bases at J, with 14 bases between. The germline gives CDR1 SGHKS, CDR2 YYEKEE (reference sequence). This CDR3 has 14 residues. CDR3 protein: CASSLEHLNRGYTF. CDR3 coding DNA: TGTGCCAGCAGCTTGGAGCACCTGAATCGGGGCTACACCTTC. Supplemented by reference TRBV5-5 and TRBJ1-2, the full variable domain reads DAGVTQSPTHLIKTRGQQVTLRCSPISGHKSVSWYQQVLGQGPQFIFQYYEKEERGRGNFPDRFSARQFPNYSSELNVNALLLGDSALYLCASSLEHLNRGYTFGSGTRLTVV.

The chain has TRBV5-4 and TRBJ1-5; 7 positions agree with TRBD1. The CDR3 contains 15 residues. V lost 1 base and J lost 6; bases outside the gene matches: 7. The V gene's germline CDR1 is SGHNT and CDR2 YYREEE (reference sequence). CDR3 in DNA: TGTGCCAGCAGCTTGCAGGGGGTTACCTCTCAGCCCCAGCATTTT. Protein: CASSLQGVTSQPQHF. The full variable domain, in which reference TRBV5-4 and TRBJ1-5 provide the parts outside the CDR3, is ETGVTQSPTHLIKTRGQQVTLRCSSQSGHNTVSWYQQALGQGPQFIFQYYREEENGRGNFPPRFSGLQFPNYSSELNVNALELDDSALYLCASSLQGVTSQPQHFGDGTRLSIL.

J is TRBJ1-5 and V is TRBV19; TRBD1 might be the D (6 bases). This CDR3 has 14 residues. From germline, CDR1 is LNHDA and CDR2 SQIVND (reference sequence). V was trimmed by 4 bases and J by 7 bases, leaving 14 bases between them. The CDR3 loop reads CASSKQGRRQPQHF. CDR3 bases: TGTGCCAGTAGTAAACAGGGAAGAAGGCAGCCCCAGCATTTT.

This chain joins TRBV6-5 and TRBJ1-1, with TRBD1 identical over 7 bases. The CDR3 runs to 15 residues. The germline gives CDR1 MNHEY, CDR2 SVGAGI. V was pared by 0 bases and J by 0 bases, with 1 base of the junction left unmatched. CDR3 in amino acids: CASSYSRGLNTEAFF. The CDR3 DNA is TGTGCCAGCAGTTACTCGAGGGGGCTGAACACTGAAGCTTTCTTT.

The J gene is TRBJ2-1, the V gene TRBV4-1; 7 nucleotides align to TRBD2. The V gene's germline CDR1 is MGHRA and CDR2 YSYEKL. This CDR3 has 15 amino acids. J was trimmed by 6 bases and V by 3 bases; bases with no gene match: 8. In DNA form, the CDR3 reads TGCGCCAGCAGCCACAGAGCGGGAACAGTCAATGAGCAGTTCTTC. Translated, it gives CASSHRAGTVNEQFF.

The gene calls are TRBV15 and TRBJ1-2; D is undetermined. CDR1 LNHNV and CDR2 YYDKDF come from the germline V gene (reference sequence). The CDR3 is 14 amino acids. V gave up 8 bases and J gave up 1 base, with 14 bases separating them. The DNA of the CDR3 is TGTGCCACCCGACCGCGGGCGGTTAACTATGGCTACACCTTC. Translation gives CATRPRAVNYGYTF. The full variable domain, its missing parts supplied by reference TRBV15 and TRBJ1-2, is DAMVIQNPRYQVTQFGKPVTLSCSQTLNHNVMYWYQQKSSQAPKLLFHYYDKDFNNEADTPDNFQSRRPNTSFCFLDIRSPGLGDTAMYLCATRPRAVNYGYTFGSGTRLTVV.

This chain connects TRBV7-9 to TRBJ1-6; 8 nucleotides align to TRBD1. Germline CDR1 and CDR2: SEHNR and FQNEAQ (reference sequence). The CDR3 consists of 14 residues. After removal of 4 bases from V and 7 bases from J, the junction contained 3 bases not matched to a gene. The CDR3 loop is CASSSGTGNSPLHF. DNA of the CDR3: TGTGCCAGCAGCTCCGGGACAGGCAATTCACCCCTCCACTTT.

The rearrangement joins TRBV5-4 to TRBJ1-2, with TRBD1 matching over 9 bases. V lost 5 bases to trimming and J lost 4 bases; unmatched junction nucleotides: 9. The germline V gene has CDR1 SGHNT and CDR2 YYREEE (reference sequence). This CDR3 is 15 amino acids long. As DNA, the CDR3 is TGTGCCAGCAGGGGACAGGGAACCCCTCTCTATGGCTACACCTTC. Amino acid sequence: CASRGQGTPLYGYTF.